The 26 T cell receptor beta chains reported below all come from one sample, sequenced in a study of blood T cell repertoires in COVID-19. The table came from immunoSEQ multiplex PCR; TCRdb's copy has only in-frame clones and leaves some out. The sample yields 150,000 to 200,000 clones, more than 75% seen once. The sample taken for sequencing was peripheral blood. The source is a man aged 50 or older who had recovered from COVID-19.

The chain recombines TRBV6-5 with TRBJ1-3, with D uncertain. CDR3 length: 11 amino acids. From germline, CDR1 is MNHEY and CDR2 SVGAGI. Trimming cost V 6 bases and J 9 bases, with 9 bases left between them. CDR3 nucleotides: TGTGCCAGCAGGTCCGGAGGCACCATATATTTT. The encoded protein is CASRSGGTIYF.

The chain joins TRBV7-2 to TRBJ2-7, with a tentative D call TRBD1 (5 bases). Germline V gene data show CDR1 as SGHTA and CDR2 as FQGNSA. V was cut by 3 bases and J by 3 bases, with 9 bases left in between. This CDR3 is built from 13 residues. The CDR3 is CASSLDRGYEQYF. CDR3 nucleotides: TGTGCCAGCAGCTTGGATAGGGGCTACGAGCAGTACTTC.

The rearrangement links TRBV28 to TRBJ1-5; the D gene is possibly TRBD1 (5 bases). Deletions cut 5 bases from V and 2 bases from J, with 13 bases between. Germline values: CDR1 MDHEN, CDR2 SYDVKM. There are 15 residues in the CDR3. Here the CDR3 reads CASSLAGGGNQPQHF. In nucleotides, the CDR3 is TGTGCCAGCAGTCTTGCCGGAGGGGGCAATCAGCCCCAGCATTTT.

This chain joins TRBV11-2 and TRBJ1-1, with a possible D match to TRBD1 (5 bases). This CDR3 comprises 15 residues. CDR1 is SGHAT, CDR2 FQNNGV, per germline. Trimming removed 3 bases at V and 0 bases at J, with 11 bases between. In DNA, the CDR3 is TGTGCCAGCAGCTTGACGGGGGTAGTGAACACTGAAGCTTTCTTT. This codes for CASSLTGVVNTEAFF.

This clone was counted a single time. The chain recombines TRBV11-2 with TRBJ1-3; TRBD1 matches at 10 bases. Per germline, CDR1 SGHAT and CDR2 FQNNGV. The V and J ends lost 6 bases and 4 bases, in that order; junction bases with no gene match: 6. The CDR3 contains 15 residues. The DNA of the CDR3 is TGTGCCAGCAGTCCCGGACAGGGGGAAGGAAACACCATATATTTT. This encodes CASSPGQGEGNTIYF. Drawing the rest from reference TRBV11-2 and TRBJ1-3, the complete variable domain is EAGVAQSPRYKIIEKRQSVAFWCNPISGHATLYWYQQILGQGPKLLIQFQNNGVVDDSQLPKDRFSAERLKGVDSTLKIQPAKLEDSAVYLCASSPGQGEGNTIYFGEGSWLTVV.

This clone turned up a few times. CDR3 in amino acids: CASSKAGSYNEQFF. For the CDR3, the DNA is TGTGCCAGCAGCAAAGCGGGCTCCTACAATGAGCAGTTCTTC. The J gene is TRBJ2-1, the V gene TRBV6-2 or TRBV6-3, with D perhaps matching TRBD2 (6 bases). Deletions cut 6 bases from V and 0 bases from J, with 9 bases between. The CDR3 spans 14 residues. The V gene's germline CDR1 is MNHEY and CDR2 SVGEGT.

The chain combines TRBV28 with TRBJ1-4; D call uncertain. Germline V gene sequence: CDR1 MDHEN, CDR2 SYDVKM. The CDR3 runs 12 residues. The germline V and J ends were trimmed by 6 bases and 3 bases, with 5 bases remaining between them. This chain's CDR3 is CASRISNEKLFF. In DNA, the CDR3 is TGTGCCAGCAGAATCTCTAATGAAAAACTGTTTTTT.

This chain uses TRBV27 with TRBJ2-7; D might be TRBD1 (6 bases). Germline CDR1 reads MNHEY; CDR2 reads SMNVEV (reference sequence). V was shortened by 6 bases and J by 0 bases, with 15 bases between the two germline ends. The CDR3 covers 15 residues. CDR3 region: CASSPMDSISYEQYF. The CDR3 nucleotides read TGTGCCAGCAGCCCAATGGACAGCATCTCCTACGAGCAGTACTTC.

The chain is built from TRBV5-1 and TRBJ2-1; 10 positions match TRBD2. The length of the CDR3 is 16 residues. Germline trimming cut 4 bases from V and 6 bases from J; bases unmatched to any gene: 10. CDR1 and CDR2 (germline): SGHRS, YFSETQ. CDR3 DNA sequence: TGCGCCAGCAGCGGGGGCGGTCTAGCGGGAGTCAATGAGCAGTTCTTC. It specifies CASSGGGLAGVNEQFF.

V gene TRBV6-5 combines with J gene TRBJ2-2; weak D call: TRBD1 (6 bases). The length of the CDR3 is 15 residues. V lost 7 bases, J lost 2 bases, and 14 bases lay in between. Germline lookup yields CDR1 MNHEY and CDR2 SVGAGI. Here the CDR3 DNA reads TGTGCCAGCACCCAACTACAGGGAAACACCGGGGAGCTGTTTTTT. It yields the protein CASTQLQGNTGELFF.

The genes are TRBV5-1 and TRBJ2-1; TRBD1 is a possible D gene (6 bases). The germline V gene encodes CDR1 SGHRS and CDR2 YFSETQ. This CDR3 is 14 amino acids long. Trimming removed 4 bases at V and 5 bases at J, with 13 bases between. The CDR3 spells CASSTQGADNEQFF. The DNA of the CDR3 is TGCGCCAGCAGCACACAGGGTGCTGACAATGAGCAGTTCTTC.

The genes are TRBV28 and TRBJ1-6; D is undetermined. This CDR3 is 11 amino acids long. Trimming shortened V by 3 bases and J by 10 bases, and 4 bases separated the two germline ends. CDR1 is MDHEN and CDR2 is SYDVKM in the germline V gene. The CDR3 loop is CASSFGSPLHF. The CDR3 DNA sequence: TGTGCCAGCAGTTTCGGGTCACCCCTCCACTTT.

The chain recombines TRBV7-9 with TRBJ1-2, with 9 positions matching TRBD1. The CDR3 runs 16 residues. The V and J ends lost 5 bases and 6 bases, in that order; junction bases with no gene match: 13. Germline CDR1 and CDR2: SEHNR and FQNEAQ (reference sequence). The CDR3: CASSPPSGTGIDGYTF. The CDR3 nucleotides read TGTGCCAGCAGCCCACCCTCCGGGACAGGGATTGATGGCTACACCTTC.

DNA of the CDR3: TGCGCCAGCAGCCAAGATAGTGGGCAGCTTTCTAACTATGGCTACACCTTC. This gives the protein CASSQDSGQLSNYGYTF. The rearrangement links TRBV4-1 to TRBJ1-2; D is unclear. V dropped 0 bases and J dropped 0 bases, with 14 bases sitting between them. The CDR3 runs 17 residues. Germline values: CDR1 MGHRA, CDR2 YSYEKL.

The chain uses TRBV6-5 and TRBJ1-6, with 10 nucleotides matching TRBD1. The V gene end was trimmed by 6 bases and the J gene end by 7 bases; junction bases not matched to a gene: 6. The CDR3 loop spans 15 amino acids. Germline lookup yields CDR1 MNHEY and CDR2 SVGAGI. CDR3 coding DNA: TGTGCCAGCAGGCCGGTGGGACAGGGGAATTCACCCCTCCACTTT. This codes for CASRPVGQGNSPLHF.

The rearrangement joins TRBV24-1 to TRBJ2-3; TRBD1 might be the D (6 bases). Germline V gene lookup returns CDR1 KGHDR and CDR2 SFDVKD. The ends were cut back, 4 bases at V and 8 bases at J, with 12 bases in the middle. This CDR3 is built from 13 residues. CDR3 DNA sequence: TGTGCCACCAGTGAAGGGACATACACTACGCAGTATTTT. Translating it yields CATSEGTYTTQYF.

The chain couples TRBV7-2 to TRBJ2-7; 12 positions match TRBD2. V lost 4 bases, J lost 5 bases, and 12 bases stayed unmatched. The germline V gene has CDR1 SGHTA and CDR2 FQGNSA. The CDR3 covers 17 residues. The CDR3 bases are TGTGCCAGCAGCTCACCGGGACTAGCGGGCTTGGGCCACGAGCAGTACTTC. Amino acid sequence: CASSSPGLAGLGHEQYF. The full variable domain, with the rest looked up from reference TRBV7-2 and TRBJ2-7, is GAGVSQSPSNKVTEKGKDVELRCDPISGHTALYWYRQSLGQGLEFLIYFQGNSAPDKSGLPSDRFSAERTGGSVSTLTIQRTQQEDSAVYLCASSSPGLAGLGHEQYFGPGTRLTVT.

The rearrangement joins TRBV18 to TRBJ2-3; a possible D gene is TRBD1 (5 bases). V gave up 6 bases and J gave up 2 bases, with 15 bases separating them. The CDR3 covers 15 residues. Germline lookup yields CDR1 KGHSH and CDR2 LQKENI. The CDR3 protein is CASSAQGIDTDTQYF. DNA of the CDR3: TGTGCCAGCTCTGCCCAGGGCATAGACACAGATACGCAGTATTTT. The variable domain in full, with the rest retrieved from reference TRBV18 and TRBJ2-3, is NAGVMQNPRHLVRRRGQEARLRCSPMKGHSHVYWYRQLPEEGLKFMVYLQKENIIDESGMPKERFSAEFPKEGPSILRIQQVVRGDSAAYFCASSAQGIDTDTQYFGPGTRLTVL.

The chain joins TRBV12-3 or TRBV12-4 to TRBJ2-1; D gene unclear. The CDR3 runs 13 residues. Trimming removed 4 bases at V and 7 bases at J, with 11 bases between. The CDR3 DNA sequence: TGTGCCAGCAGTTCTCTAGAAGGAAATGAGCAGTTCTTC. This translates into CASSSLEGNEQFF.

V usage is TRBV5-8 and J usage is TRBJ2-2; D might be TRBD2 (5 bases). CDR1 and CDR2 from the germline V gene are SGHTS and YDEGEE. CDR3 size: 17 residues. V lost 0 bases, J lost 2 bases, and 14 bases lay in between. The CDR3 sequence: CASSLGVLGGNTGELFF. The CDR3 DNA sequence: TGTGCCAGCAGCTTGGGGGTACTAGGAGGAAACACCGGGGAGCTGTTTTTT.

This clone was detected only a few times. V gene TRBV6-2 or TRBV6-3 combines with J gene TRBJ2-7; TRBD1 aligns across 8 bases. V dropped 2 bases and J dropped 2; count of bases not matched to a gene: 5. The CDR3 spans 15 residues. From germline, CDR1 is MNHEY and CDR2 SVGEGT. CDR3 coding DNA: TGTGCCAGCAGTTACCTCGACAGGGGACCCTACGAGCAGTACTTC. This sequence encodes CASSYLDRGPYEQYF.

The chain uses TRBV9 and TRBJ1-4, with a tentative D call TRBD1 (5 bases). The CDR3 totals 15 residues. Between the trimmed V and J ends, which lost 4 bases and 5 bases, there was a span of 15 bases. Per the germline V gene, CDR1 is SGDLS and CDR2 is YYNGEE. In nucleotides, the CDR3 is TGTGCCAGCAGCTCTGTTGTGGGGCTAAATGAAAAACTGTTTTTT. As protein: CASSSVVGLNEKLFF.

This chain connects TRBV6-5 to TRBJ1-5; TRBD1 agrees at 11 bases. This CDR3 spans 14 amino acids. CDR1 and CDR2 from the germline V gene are MNHEY and SVGAGI. V shed 6 bases and J 6 bases; nucleotides not matched to a gene: 4. The CDR3: CASRGQGGAQPQHF. The CDR3 DNA reads TGTGCCAGCAGGGGACAGGGGGGGGCTCAGCCCCAGCATTTT.

The rearrangement joins TRBV3-1 (or the pseudogene TRBV3-2) to TRBJ1-5; maybe TRBD1 (5 bases). Trimming removed 4 bases at V and 7 bases at J, with 14 bases between. The CDR3 is 14 amino acids. Germline V CDR1 and CDR2: LGHDT, YNNKEL (reference sequence). The CDR3 loop reads CASSPTWGGQPQHF. The CDR3 nucleotides are TGTGCCAGCAGCCCGACATGGGGCGGACAGCCCCAGCATTTT.

The V call is TRBV5-4, the J call TRBJ1-1; 7 bases line up with TRBD1. Losses at the gene ends were 4 bases for V and 5 bases for J; bases not matched to a gene: 20. CDR1 is SGHNT and CDR2 is YYREEE in the germline V gene (reference sequence). The CDR3 totals 18 residues. The DNA of the CDR3 is TGTGCCAGCAGCGTGCCCCCTCGACAGGGCCTGGGTAGGACTGAAGCTTTCTTT. It yields the protein CASSVPPRQGLGRTEAFF.

This clone has a single count. This sequence joins TRBV6-5 and TRBJ2-7; D unclear. V lost 7 bases and J lost 2, with 15 bases in between. The CDR3 is 14 residues long. The germline V gene has CDR1 MNHEY and CDR2 SVGAGI. CDR3: CASNTFPPPYEQYF. The CDR3, as DNA: TGTGCCAGCAATACTTTTCCCCCTCCCTACGAGCAGTACTTC.